Reported below is one T cell receptor (beta chain). Its antigen is not identified. Among participants with HIV, every one received treatment in the United States. These data are taken from a study of long-term antiretroviral therapy in people with HIV. Overall study findings and caveats: Post-ART diversity increased but stayed below transplant donor controls. Specimens of blood were obtained during about 2003 to 2018, possibly under older ART regimens.

Investigators performed immunoSEQ version v3.0 at survey level. Profiled with immunoSEQ multiplex PCR; TCRdb holds only in-frame clones, not every one. The sample records fewer than 30,000 clones, around 84% being singletons. V dropped 5 bases and J dropped 3 bases, with 18 bases sitting between them. The germline V gene has CDR1 SGHRS and CDR2 YFSETQ. The CDR3 runs 16 residues. This TCR derives from a woman aged 30 to 39 with HIV. The sample in question was unsorted PBMCs, obtained 0.8 years after starting antiretroviral therapy. V and J are TRBV5-1 and TRBJ2-1; D uncertain. The CDR3 nucleotides are TGCGCCAGCAGATCGAACCCAGACCTCTACTACAATGAGCAGTTCTTC. Translating it yields CASRSNPDLYYNEQFF.